The entry that follows covers one T cell receptor (beta chain) sequence. Its antigen is unknown. The record has no base qualities; no much larger clone is one base away. This entry comes from a study of T cells in Graves' hyperthyroidism and ophthalmopathy (dated by TCRdb to about 2019). Context from the whole study: Peripheral blood samples were taken at initial diagnosis, before any treatment was given. The 100 or so discovery patients were divided at random into training and test sets in a 7:3 ratio. In addition, the study compared T-cell repertoires in thyroid tissue and in blood from over 5 Graves' hyperthyroidism patients. To identify distinguishing TCR V-J signatures, a discovery cohort of 90 to 100 patients was used, comprising 43 with Graves' ophthalmopathy and around 60 with stable Graves' hyperthyroidism. After blood sampling, hyperthyroidism patients were treated with methimazole at a starting dose of 30 mg daily, and ophthalmopathy patients were treated with high-dose intravenous methylprednisolone. The paper describes TCR Vbeta CDR3 sequencing of 135 peripheral blood samples, made up of under 50 ophthalmopathy patients, 70 to 75 hyperthyroidism patients and about 17 progressor patients. Prospective prediction of ophthalmopathy was tested in an independent validation cohort of some 19 hyperthyroidism patients and around 16 patients who later progressed to ophthalmopathy.

Broader findings and caveats from the paper: In validation, the model predicted progression to ophthalmopathy a median of roughly 6.5 months before onset, with 70% to 71% sensitivity and 72.22% specificity. Most expanded thyroid clonotypes (frequency above 0.001) were also found in blood, which suggests that blood repertoires may mirror thyroid immune responses. Sample size was not statistically predetermined, and blinding of investigators to group allocation was not performed. A 13 V-J signature model separated ophthalmopathy from stable hyperthyroidism, with around 91% sensitivity and about 81% specificity in cross-validation and 80%/75% in testing.

CDR1 and CDR2 are drawn from the germline V gene (reference sequence): DFQATT, SNEGSKA. Relative to germline, V is missing 3 bases and J is missing 1 base, with 9 bases of the junction outside any gene match. The CDR3 sequence holds 18 residues, the cysteine and phenylalanine included. Of the read, only the CDR3 DNA is kept; its 54 bases are in frame from base 1. Hyperthyroidism patients were aged 18 to 65 years and newly diagnosed, with disease duration of less than 2 months. Patients with uncontrolled infections, other autoimmune diseases, pregnancy or lactation were excluded. Clinical symptoms, serum thyroxine and TRAb, thyroid ultrasound, and orbital computed tomography formed the basis for the diagnoses. Blood from progressor patients was collected at the time of first diagnosis with hyperthyroidism, before any ophthalmopathy symptoms had appeared. Ficoll-Paque density gradient centrifugation was used to isolate PBMCs from about 10 ml of fresh peripheral blood. Progressor patients were defined as those initially diagnosed with Graves' hyperthyroidism in whom ophthalmopathy developed during follow-up. Total RNA was extracted with Trizol reagent, and quality was checked on an Agilent 2100 Bioanalyzer.

The TCR beta CDR3 regions were amplified from RNA transcripts. The TCR CDR3 was subjected to a first round of RT-PCR using the HTBI primer set and the Qiagen OneStep RT-PCR kit. A second multiplex PCR round built the libraries, followed by size selection and purification. Libraries were sequenced paired-end with 100 bp reads on an Illumina HiSeq2000. The published analysis was carried out like this. SOAPnuke was used to process the raw data, throwing out any read that contained adapters or uncalled bases, had a mean Phred below 15, or lacked an exact constant-primer or identifier match. COPE v1.2.5 was used to merge the high-quality paired reads, and each unique nucleotide sequence was defined as a clonotype. MiTCR v1.1 was used to align clonotypes to the IMGT TRBV, TRBD and TRBJ reference segments. The analysis was restricted to V-J combinations with a frequency above 0.0001, which together covered just over 98% of the repertoires. The TCS score was defined as the ratio of F50 (clonal expansion) to E x V (chaos), calculated using BLOSUM62-based TCRdist between CDR3 peptides within each V-J. Welch's t-statistics and random forest reduced around 510 V-J features to fewer than 15, which were used in a naive Bayes classifier (R e1071). TCRdb reworked the public reads: Q25 trimming with fastp, MiXCR clone assembly, productive beta chains retained. Duplicate CDR3 protein sequences are folded into a single record with the most common DNA and genes. The V and J calls shown here were made by TCRdb, not taken from the authors' results. The sample has fewer than 900,000 distinct CDR3 sequences on record, 15% to 20% of them singletons. The ten most abundant clones make up over 15% of the sample.

Sequencing input: blood. The rearrangement combines TRBV20-1 with TRBJ2-3; TRBD2 lines up with 14 middle nucleotides. This sequence was found in a woman between 50 and 59 years old with Graves' hyperthyroidism that later progressed to Graves' ophthalmopathy. In nucleotide form, the sequence is TGCAGTGCTAGGCGGGGACTAGCGGGGGCCCGTCGCACAGATACGCAGTATTTT. This translates into CSARRGLAGARRTDTQYF.